This TCR beta chain comes out of a study of shared clonotypes between healthy human individuals. Assay: immunoSEQ multiplex PCR; the TCRdb copy retains only in-frame clones and omits some. This table has 2 million to 3 million clones, roughly 93% appearing once. The TCR was taken from a young man in good health. Some clones in this sample may be carry-over from other donors' samples. The source material was naive CD4+ T cells from PBMCs. Specified subset: CD45RA+ positively selected.

The CDR3 is CASSWPGGTDTQYF. Here the CDR3 DNA reads TGTGCCAGCAGCTGGCCGGGGGGCACAGATACGCAGTATTTT. The chain carries TRBV5-4 and TRBJ2-3; D is perhaps TRBD2 (6 bases). The CDR3 covers 14 residues. Germline V gene sequence: CDR1 SGHNT, CDR2 YYREEE (reference sequence). V was shortened by 3 bases and J by 1 base, with 9 bases between the two germline ends.